The 12 T cell receptor beta chains below were found in one sample sequenced in a study of cytomegalovirus exposure and HLA in healthy donors. Vbeta (60) and Jbeta (13) primers were used in the PCR. Clones were read by immunoSEQ multiplex PCR, and TCRdb kept only the in-frame ones, dropping some. The repertoire includes 250,000 to 350,000 clones, approximately 90% of them detected once, and roughly 2.3% sits in the top ten. Sequencing used PBMCs. Receptors originate from a woman aged 18-35 years in good health and CMV-seronegative.

The V gene is TRBV4-1, the J gene TRBJ2-5; 7 bases agree with TRBD2. CDR3 size: 17 residues. Germline loops: CDR1 MGHRA, CDR2 YSYEKL. The trim removed 0 bases at V and 1 base at J, leaving 8 bases unmatched. The CDR3 bases are TGCGCCAGCAGCCAAGAAGGTAGCGGGTACCCCCAAGAGACCCAGTACTTC. It encodes CASSQEGSGYPQETQYF.

This clone turned up a few times. The chain employs TRBV10-3 and TRBJ2-2; the match to TRBD1 covers 8 bases. Per the germline V gene, CDR1 is ENHRY and CDR2 is SYGVKD. The CDR3 is 16 amino acids. Trimming cost V 2 bases and J 1 base; bases outside gene matches: 3. The CDR3 region is CAISELGQVNTGELFF. In nucleotides, the CDR3 is TGTGCCATCAGTGAGCTGGGACAGGTGAACACCGGGGAGCTGTTTTTT.

The CDR3 sequence is CASSGGQGLETQYF. CDR3 sequence (DNA): TGTGCCAGCAGCGGGGGACAGGGGTTAGAGACCCAGTACTTC. The V gene is TRBV9, the J gene TRBJ2-5; 10 bases are shared with TRBD1. V was clipped by 3 bases and J by 4 bases; unmatched bases: 3. The CDR3 is 14 amino acids. Germline CDR1 reads SGDLS; CDR2 reads YYNGEE.

On this clone itself: The junction differs from germline at one of its ends, possibly a read error. The gene calls are TRBV5-1 and TRBJ1-1; D not certain. From germline, CDR1 is SGHRS and CDR2 YFSETQ. This CDR3 has 15 residues. The CDR3 bases are TGCGCCAGCAGCTTGGCCGGCGGGCGGAACACTGAAACTTTCTTT. It encodes CASSLAGGRNTETFF.

This clone was seen a handful of times. V usage is TRBV15 and J usage is TRBJ1-1; no reliable D call. Germline V CDR1 and CDR2: LNHNV, YYDKDF (reference sequence). The CDR3 sequence is 17 residues long. V lost 0 bases to trimming and J lost 2 bases, with 16 bases between them. The DNA for the CDR3 is TGTGCCACCAGCAGAGATAGTAGCGGGCCCAATAACACTGAAGCTTTCTTT. Translated, it gives CATSRDSSGPNNTEAFF.

This clone was recorded once. This sequence joins TRBV5-5 and TRBJ2-3; weak D call: TRBD1 (5 bases). The CDR3 is made up of 16 amino acids. V lost 2 bases, J lost 6 bases, and 19 bases lay in between. Germline V CDR1 and CDR2: SGHKS, YYEKEE (reference sequence). Written as DNA, the CDR3 is TGTGCCAGCAGCTTCCAACCCCCTGATTGGGGCGATACGCAGTATTTT. The encoded protein is CASSFQPPDWGDTQYF.

The chain uses TRBV11-2 and TRBJ2-7; D is possibly TRBD2 (6 bases). V shed 3 bases and J shed 8 bases, with 14 bases lying between them. CDR3 length: 13 residues. Germline V lookup: CDR1 SGHAT, CDR2 FQNNGV. Written as DNA, the CDR3 is TGTGCCAGCAGCTTTTGGGACTCCTCAAAGCAGTACTTC. Its translation: CASSFWDSSKQYF.

The chain joins TRBV9 to TRBJ2-3, with 7 bases fitting TRBD2. The trim removed 0 bases at V and 5 bases at J, leaving 6 bases unmatched. This CDR3 is built from 15 residues. The germline V gene has CDR1 SGDLS and CDR2 YYNGEE. CDR3 coding DNA: TGTGCCAGCAGCGTAGCTTCAGCGGGGAGAGATACGCAGTATTTT. It translates to CASSVASAGRDTQYF.

The chain is built from TRBV12-2 and TRBJ1-6; whether TRBD1, the table's D call, matches the DNA was not checked. TRBV12-2 is annotated as a pseudogene. This CDR3 is built from 16 residues. The CDR3 here is CASLKNRDIYNSPLHF. In DNA, the CDR3 is TGTGCAAGCCTTAAAAATAGGGACATTTATAATTCACCCCTCCACTTT.

The table lists this clone with a few counts. The chain couples TRBV30 to TRBJ2-5, with 9 bases that match TRBD2. The CDR3 consists of 15 residues. The junction had 4 bases not matched to a gene; V was cut back by 2 bases and J by 0 bases. Germline V gives CDR1 GTSNPN, CDR2 SVGIG (reference sequence). CDR3 protein: CAWSPSGAYQETQYF. The DNA for the CDR3 is TGTGCCTGGAGTCCTAGCGGGGCATACCAAGAGACCCAGTACTTC.

The chain uses TRBV4-2 and TRBJ2-3; 8 bases align to TRBD2. The length of the CDR3 is 18 residues. Trimming took 4 bases from V and 2 from J; bases not matched to a gene: 14. The V gene's germline CDR1 is LGHNA and CDR2 YNFKEQ. The CDR3 is CASSRLPGVAGNTDTQYF. The CDR3 bases are TGTGCCAGCAGCCGCTTACCGGGAGTAGCGGGGAACACAGATACGCAGTATTTT.

The chain recombines TRBV30 with TRBJ1-5, with D hard to call. Germline assignment: CDR1 GTSNPN and CDR2 SVGIG (reference sequence). The CDR3 is made up of 12 amino acids. Trimming pared 8 bases from V and 1 base from J, leaving 9 bases between. This CDR3 is CALGLSNQPQHF. CDR3 bases: TGTGCCCTTGGACTCAGCAATCAGCCCCAGCATTTT.